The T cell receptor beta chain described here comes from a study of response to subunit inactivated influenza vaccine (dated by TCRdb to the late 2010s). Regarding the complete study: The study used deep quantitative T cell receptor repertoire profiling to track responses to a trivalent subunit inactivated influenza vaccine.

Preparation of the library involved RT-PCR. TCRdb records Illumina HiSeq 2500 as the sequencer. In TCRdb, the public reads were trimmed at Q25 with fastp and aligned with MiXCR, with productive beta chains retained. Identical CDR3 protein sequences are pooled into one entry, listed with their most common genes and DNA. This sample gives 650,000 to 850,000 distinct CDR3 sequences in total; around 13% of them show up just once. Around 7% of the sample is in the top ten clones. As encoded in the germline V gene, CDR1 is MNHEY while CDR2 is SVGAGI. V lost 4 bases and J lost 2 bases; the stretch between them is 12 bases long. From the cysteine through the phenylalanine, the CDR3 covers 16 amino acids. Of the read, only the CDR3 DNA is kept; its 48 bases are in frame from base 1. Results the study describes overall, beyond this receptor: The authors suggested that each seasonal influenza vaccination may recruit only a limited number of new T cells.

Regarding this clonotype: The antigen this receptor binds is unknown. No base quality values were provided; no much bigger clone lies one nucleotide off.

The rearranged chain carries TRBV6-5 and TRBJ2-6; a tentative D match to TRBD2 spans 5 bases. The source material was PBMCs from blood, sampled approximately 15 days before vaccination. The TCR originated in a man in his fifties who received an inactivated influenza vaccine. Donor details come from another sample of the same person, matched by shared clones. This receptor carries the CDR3 CASSLSGLAGANVLTF. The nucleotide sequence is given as TGTGCCAGCAGTTTATCGGGGTTAGCTGGGGCCAACGTCCTGACTTTC.